The sequence of this T cell receptor (beta chain) was determined in a study of cytomegalovirus exposure and HLA in healthy donors. Turning to the study itself: Clustering assigned about 79% of the roughly 430 genotyped donors to the Caucasian-associated ancestry cluster. The study, taken as a whole, reports: In a later analysis, a missense DCLRE1C variant was linked to TCR beta V- and J-gene trimming. Later analysis indicated greater clonal expansion among HLA-associated TCR beta chains than among equally common other chains.

About this clone: Antigen unknown.

Primers included in the PCR were 60 Vbeta and 13 Jbeta primers. Sequencing used immunoSEQ multiplex PCR; TCRdb keeps in-frame clones, though not all of them. Of approximately 220,000 clones in the sample, approximately 80% were seen once. Trimming pared 5 bases from V and 8 bases from J, leaving 21 bases between. Germline values: CDR1 SGHAT, CDR2 FQDESV (reference sequence). CDR3 size: 15 residues. The chain is built from TRBV11-1 and TRBJ1-1; TRBD1 is a possible D gene (6 bases). This receptor was obtained from a man aged 40-55 years in good health and CMV-seronegative. Sequencing input: PBMCs. The CDR3 bases are TGTGCCAGCAGCCGAGATCGGGGGGCTGGCGGAGAAGCTTTCTTT. Translating it yields CASSRDRGAGGEAFF.